The 29 T cell receptor beta chains presented below share a single source sample, sequenced in a study of glioma-infiltrating T cells. Amplification of TCR alpha and beta CDR3 regions from RNA used iRepertoire nested multiplex PCR. TCRdb reprocessed the multiplex PCR reads via MiXCR and lists one record per CDR3 protein. The profile shows around 190,000 distinct CDR3 sequences, approximately 30% of them singletons. Sequenced material: glioma tissue, nonneoplastic brain tissue, or PBMCs (not recorded which). These receptors were taken from a human donor with low-grade glioma or glioblastoma, undergoing nonglioma brain surgery, or in good health (not recorded which).

This clonotype was counted at least ten times. The V gene is TRBV27, the J gene TRBJ2-3; tentatively, D is TRBD1 (6 bases). Trimming removed 6 bases at V and 1 base at J, with 14 bases between. This CDR3 comprises 15 residues. Germline loops: CDR1 MNHEY, CDR2 SMNVEV (reference sequence). CDR3 sequence: CASRSVAGGTDTQYF. The CDR3 DNA is TGTGCCAGCAGGTCTGTGGCAGGGGGCACAGATACGCAGTATTTT.

This chain connects TRBV25-1 to TRBJ2-3; TRBD2 matches at 11 bases. Germline V CDR1 and CDR2: MGHDK, SYGVNS. V lost 7 bases to trimming and J lost 4 bases; unmatched junction nucleotides: 4. The CDR3 is 14 amino acids. CDR3 in DNA: TGTGCCAGCAATAGCGGGAGGGCAGCAGATACGCAGTATTTT. This gives the protein CASNSGRAADTQYF. Full variable domain (rest looked up from reference TRBV25-1 and TRBJ2-3): EADIYQTPRYLVIGTGKKITLECSQTMGHDKMYWYQQDPGMELHLIHYSYGVNSTEKGDLSSESTVSRIRTEHFPLTLESARPSHTSQYLCASNSGRAADTQYFGPGTRLTVL.

The rearrangement uses TRBV6-2 or TRBV6-3 and TRBJ2-1, with 10 bases matching TRBD2. With 3 bases clipped from V and 8 bases from J, the junction kept 10 bases outside the gene matches. Germline CDR1 MNHEY, CDR2 SVGEGT. The CDR3 runs 16 residues. The CDR3 nucleotides read TGTGCCAGCAGTTATCTCCTAGCGGGAGTTGGATATGAGCAGTTCTTC. It specifies CASSYLLAGVGYEQFF.

As for this clonotype: A much larger clone lies one base from this, so it may be a read error. The CDR3 here is CSVAENYRINEQFF. The CDR3 DNA reads TGCAGCGTTGCTGAGAATTACCGCATAAATGAGCAGTTCTTC. The genes are TRBV29-1 and TRBJ2-1; D gene unclear. V was cut by 4 bases and J by 7 bases, with 17 bases left in between. Germline CDR1 reads SQVTM; CDR2 reads ANQGSEA. This CDR3 is built from 14 residues.

With respect to this clonotype: Since a much larger clone is just one base distant, this may be a read error. The chain's CDR3 is CSVRGGELGTDTQYF. The CDR3, as DNA: TGCAGTGTTAGGGGGGGGGAATTAGGCACAGATACGCAGTATTTT. The J gene is TRBJ2-3, the V gene TRBV20-1; possibly TRBD2 for D (7 bases). The V end lost 7 bases, the J end lost 1 base, and 18 bases lay between the germline ends. The CDR3 is 15 residues long. Germline CDR1 reads DFQATT; CDR2 reads SNEGSKA (reference sequence).

With regard to this clonotype: A far more abundant clone sits one base away, making this likely a read error. CDR3 residues: CVSSLGQGQETQYF. CDR3 in DNA: TGTGTCAGCAGCTTGGGACAGGGACAAGAGACCCAGTACTTC. The gene calls are TRBV7-9 and TRBJ2-5; 9 bases map to TRBD1. The CDR3 is 14 amino acids. Looked up from germline, CDR1 is SEHNR and CDR2 is FQNEAQ (reference sequence).

Points on this clonotype: An end of the junction does not agree with germline; a read error may underlie this. The V and J genes are TRBV20-1 and TRBJ2-7; possible D gene TRBD2, 5 bases. This CDR3 region has 12 residues. Germline assignment: CDR1 DFQATT and CDR2 SNEGSKA (reference sequence). CDR3 nucleotides: TGCAGTGCTAGCATCGGGGTAGACGAGCAATACTTC. Encoded protein: CSASIGVDEQYF.

This clonotype was seen ten or more times. The gene calls are TRBV7-2 and TRBJ2-3; D ambiguous. The germline V gene has CDR1 SGHTA and CDR2 FQGNSA. The V end was cut by 3 bases, the J end by 0 bases, with 10 bases between. The CDR3 consists of 15 residues. The CDR3 sequence: CASSLYDFSTDTQYF. The CDR3 region has the DNA TGTGCCAGCAGCTTGTACGACTTCAGCACAGATACGCAGTATTTT.

This clonotype was picked up many times. This chain joins TRBV20-1 and TRBJ2-7; D gene unclear. The CDR3 extends over 15 amino acids. Germline-derived CDR1 and CDR2 are DFQATT and SNEGSKA (reference sequence). Trimming cost V 0 bases and J 2 bases, with 14 bases left between them. The CDR3 DNA reads as TGCAGTGCTAGAGATATTTCAGCTCCCCCCTACGAGCAGTACTTC. Translated, it gives CSARDISAPPYEQYF.

With respect to this clonotype: A read error is possible here, since a much larger clone lies one base away. V usage is TRBV4-3 and J usage is TRBJ2-1, with D unclear. CDR1 is LGHNA and CDR2 is YSLEER in the germline V gene. The CDR3 runs to 14 residues. DNA for the CDR3: TGCGCCAACAGCCAAGTGGGATCGGTTAATGAGCAGTTCTTC. It yields the protein CANSQVGSVNEQFF.

With respect to this clonotype: Sequence at one end of the junction differs from germline and may be a read error. The chain employs TRBV3-1 and TRBJ2-2; a possible D gene is TRBD2 (6 bases). The CDR3 is 18 residues long. Per the germline V gene, CDR1 is LGHDT and CDR2 is YNNKEL (reference sequence). CDR3 DNA: TGTGCCAGCATCCAAGTTTGGGACGGGAGAGGTAACACCGGGGAGCTGTTTTTT. Protein sequence: CASIQVWDGRGNTGELFF.

Comments on this clonotype: A much more abundant neighbour one base away suggests this may be a read error. The rearrangement joins TRBV7-6 to TRBJ2-7; TRBD2 agrees at 9 bases. CDR3 length: 15 residues. Germline V gene data show CDR1 as SGHVS and CDR2 as FNYEAQ. CDR3 amino acids: CASSLGTSRYYEQNF. The CDR3 DNA follows: TGTGCCAGCAGCCTAGGGACTAGCCGGTACTACGAGCAGAACTTC.

This clonotype was picked up many times. V is TRBV29-1 and J is TRBJ2-5, with 12 bases lining up with TRBD2. The ends lost 3 bases at V and 7 bases at J; junction bases unmatched: 9. CDR3 size: 15 residues. The germline CDR1 and CDR2 sequences are SQVTM and ANQGSEA. As DNA, the CDR3 is TGCAGCGTTGAGTCTACTAGCGGGAGGTCGGGGACCCAGTACTTC. This codes for CSVESTSGRSGTQYF.

In regard to this clonotype: Relative to the germline gene, one junction end is altered; a read error may explain this. The rearrangement uses TRBV20-1 and TRBJ1-5; 8 bases line up with TRBD1. This CDR3 contains 15 residues. Germline V gives CDR1 DFQATT, CDR2 SNEGSKA (reference sequence). The CDR3 protein is CSAREQGANNSPLNF. The CDR3 DNA reads TGCAGTGCTAGAGAGCAGGGGGCCAATAATTCACCCCTCAATTTT.

This clonotype was seen repeatedly, ten times or more. CDR3: CSARAPETQYF. CDR3 sequence (DNA): TGCAGTGCTAGGGCCCCGGAGACCCAGTACTTC. This chain connects TRBV20-1 to TRBJ2-5; no reliable D call. This CDR3 is 11 amino acids long. The germline V gene has CDR1 DFQATT and CDR2 SNEGSKA (reference sequence). Trimming shortened V by 3 bases and J by 5 bases, and 7 bases separated the two germline ends.

This clonotype was counted at least ten times. The gene calls are TRBV20-1 and TRBJ2-5; 8 nucleotides match TRBD2. The V segment lost 4 bases and the J segment 1 base; nucleotides outside the gene matches: 8. This CDR3 has 15 residues. From germline, CDR1 is DFQATT and CDR2 SNEGSKA (reference sequence). CDR3 coding DNA: TGCAGTGCTACCCCTGCCACTAGCGGCCAAGAGACCCAGTACTTC. This codes for CSATPATSGQETQYF.

With regard to this clonotype: A read error may be the cause here, since a much bigger clone is one base away. V and J are TRBV5-1 and TRBJ1-5; TRBD1 matches 8 bases. V shed 4 bases, J shed 4 bases, and the junction held 7 bases outside the gene matches. The CDR3 extends over 15 amino acids. Germline assignment: CDR1 SGHRS and CDR2 YFSETQ. The CDR3 reads CASSHGTGGNQPQHF. The CDR3 nucleotides are TGCGCCAGCAGCCACGGGACAGGAGGGAATCAGCCCCAGCATTTT.

Many counts were recorded for this clonotype. This sequence joins TRBV7-9 and TRBJ2-1; a weak D match, TRBD1 (6 bases). V was cut by 1 base and J by 15 bases, with 13 bases left in between. The V gene's germline CDR1 is SEHNR and CDR2 FQNEAQ (reference sequence). This CDR3 has 12 residues. CDR3 loop: CASSLVAGTLFF. In DNA form, the CDR3 reads TGTGCCAGCAGCTTAGTGGCCGGGACACTGTTCTTC.

This clonotype was seen only a few times. The rearrangement links TRBV18 to TRBJ2-1, with D uncertain. The CDR3 loop spans 15 amino acids. Per the germline V gene, CDR1 is KGHSH and CDR2 is LQKENI. Deletions cut 3 bases from V and 4 bases from J, with 13 bases between. CDR3 bases: TGTGCCAGCTCACCTAACGGATTCGGGTACAATGAGCAGTTCTTC. It is translated as CASSPNGFGYNEQFF. Complete variable domain (other parts from reference TRBV18 and TRBJ2-1): NAGVMQNPRHLVRRRGQEARLRCSPMKGHSHVYWYRQLPEEGLKFMVYLQKENIIDESGMPKERFSAEFPKEGPSILRIQQVVRGDSAAYFCASSPNGFGYNEQFFGPGTRLTVL.

This clonotype occurred many times. The V call is TRBV7-2, the J call TRBJ2-5; D remains unclear. Germline values: CDR1 SGHTA, CDR2 FQGNSA. The V and J ends lost 5 bases and 2 bases respectively, with 12 bases between them. The CDR3 has 14 amino acids. CDR3 DNA: TGTGCCAGCAGCAAGGATTCGAAGCAAGAGACCCAGTACTTC. Encoded protein: CASSKDSKQETQYF.

This rearrangement joins TRBV19 to TRBJ1-2; weak D call: TRBD1 (5 bases). Germline assignment: CDR1 LNHDA and CDR2 SQIVND (reference sequence). Trimming cost V 3 bases and J 3 bases, with 14 bases left between them. The CDR3 totals 15 residues. CDR3 nucleotide sequence: TGTGCCAGTAGTATTTTTGGGGGAGCCTACTATGGCTACACCTTC. It translates to CASSIFGGAYYGYTF.

In this sample, this clonotype turned up a few times. The chain employs TRBV12-3 or TRBV12-4 and TRBJ1-1; the D gene is possibly TRBD1 (6 bases). V was cut by 3 bases and J by 1 base, with 18 bases left in between. The CDR3 is 17 amino acids. The CDR3 DNA is TGTGCCAGCAGTTTTAACCCACACAGGGCGGGGAACACTGAAGCTTTCTTT. Its translation is CASSFNPHRAGNTEAFF.

This clonotype has a count of ten or more. The J gene is TRBJ2-7, the V gene TRBV4-1; perhaps TRBD1 as D (6 bases). This CDR3 region has 14 residues. Germline V lookup: CDR1 MGHRA, CDR2 YSYEKL. V shed 4 bases and J shed 6 bases, with 16 bases lying between them. This CDR3 reads CASSPDSLLGEQYF. CDR3 DNA: TGCGCCAGCAGCCCGGACAGTTTGTTGGGCGAGCAGTACTTC.

For this clonotype: A much larger clone is a single base away; this may be a read error. V usage is TRBV7-2 and J usage is TRBJ2-4; 11 bases are a match to TRBD2. The CDR3 runs 14 residues. Looked up from germline, CDR1 is SGHTA and CDR2 is FQGNSA. The trim removed 5 bases at V and 15 bases at J, leaving 12 bases unmatched. The CDR3 DNA follows: TGTGCCAGCAGCCGAACGACTAGCGGGATCACGGGGTACTTC. Translating it yields CASSRTTSGITGYF.

Ten or more counts support this clonotype. The chain is built from TRBV18 and TRBJ1-5, with 7 bases matching TRBD1. J was trimmed by 1 base and V by 3 bases; bases with no gene match: 6. CDR3 length: 16 amino acids. The germline V gene has CDR1 KGHSH and CDR2 LQKENI. The CDR3 loop reads CASSPNPGQSNQPQHF. CDR3 bases: TGTGCCAGCTCACCTAACCCGGGACAGAGCAATCAGCCCCAGCATTTT.

This clonotype was seen many times. This chain links TRBV29-1 with TRBJ2-1, with D possibly matching TRBD2 (6 bases). The germline CDR1 and CDR2 sequences are SQVTM and ANQGSEA. Trimming took 7 bases from V and 3 from J, leaving 16 bases between them. This CDR3 contains 14 residues. Written as DNA, the CDR3 is TGCAGCGCCCGAGGAGCGGGTGGCTACAATGAGCAGTTCTTC. Encoded protein: CSARGAGGYNEQFF.

As regards this clonotype: A much larger clone is a single base away; this may be a read error. In nucleotides, the CDR3 is TGCGCCAGCAGCTTGGAACTACGGGGGGACACTGAAGCTTTCTTT. It specifies CASSLELRGDTEAFF. V and J are TRBV5-1 and TRBJ1-1, with D perhaps TRBD1 (5 bases). Germline values: CDR1 SGHRS, CDR2 YFSETQ. The V end was cut by 0 bases, the J end by 3 bases, with 12 bases between. The CDR3 is 15 amino acids. The full variable domain, completed using reference TRBV5-1 and TRBJ1-1, is KAGVTQTPRYLIKTRGQQVTLSCSPISGHRSVSWYQQTPGQGLQFLFEYFSETQRNKGNFPGRFSGRQFSNSRSEMNVSTLELGDSALYLCASSLELRGDTEAFFGQGTRLTVV.

A note on this clonotype: A single base separates this from a much larger clone, so it may be a read error. Since the CDR3 does not end with the conserved phenylalanine or tryptophan, this likely comes from a read error. The rearrangement links TRBV28 to TRBJ1-2; D unclear. V was trimmed by 6 bases and J by 4 bases, leaving 18 bases between them. This CDR3 is built from 15 residues. Germline V lookup: CDR1 MDHEN, CDR2 SYDVKM. CDR3 bases: TGTGCCAGCAGCTTAGGCGGCAGGCGGACCTATGGCTACACCTTA. Translating gives CASSLGGRRTYGYTL.

Many counts were recorded for this clonotype. This sequence joins TRBV2 and TRBJ2-1; D is perhaps TRBD1 or TRBD2 (5 bases each). This CDR3 has 14 residues. V lost 7 bases to trimming and J lost 4 bases, with 14 bases between them. Germline V CDR1 and CDR2: SNHLY, FYNNEI. CDR3 in DNA: TGTGCCAGCAATATGATAGGGGAGTACAATGAGCAGTTCTTC. Its translation is CASNMIGEYNEQFF.